The next 26 T cell receptor beta chains were all read from a single sample in a study of CD8+CD57+ T cells in acquired aplastic anemia. Profiling of TCR beta VDJ combinations and CDR3 sequences used genomic DNA as template. TCRdb re-derived calls from the reads in MiXCR, one entry per CDR3 protein. This sample has about 190,000 distinct CDR3 sequences, with around half found just once. Sequences were obtained from sorted CD4+, CD8+, or CD8+CD57+ T cells (not recorded which) from PBMCs. Receptors were obtained from a human donor in good health, serving as a control.

Ten or more counts support this clonotype. The chain employs TRBV5-8 and TRBJ2-4; a possible D gene is TRBD1 (5 bases). The V gene's germline CDR1 is SGHTS and CDR2 YDEGEE. The germline V and J ends were trimmed by 4 bases and 6 bases, with 14 bases remaining between them. The CDR3 consists of 14 residues. CDR3 sequence: CASSRQTDRNIQYF. The CDR3 DNA follows: TGTGCCAGCAGCCGCCAGACAGACAGAAACATTCAGTACTTC. The full variable domain, its missing parts supplied by reference TRBV5-8 and TRBJ2-4, is EAGVTQSPTHLIKTRGQQATLRCSPISGHTSVYWYQQALGLGLQFLLWYDEGEERNRGNFPPRFSGRQFPNYSSELNVNALELEDSALYLCASSRQTDRNIQYFGAGTRLSVL.

To note about this clonotype: One base away lies a much larger clone, so this may be a sequencing read error. The rearrangement uses TRBV6-5 and TRBJ2-7, with D unclear. V lost 6 bases, J lost 0 bases, and 12 bases lay in between. The CDR3 spans 14 residues. Germline V gives CDR1 MNHEY, CDR2 SVGAGI. Here the CDR3 reads CASSRALLSYEQYF. In nucleotides, the CDR3 is TGTGCCAGCAGCCGGGCATTACTCTCCTACGAGCAGTACTTC.

In its sample, this clonotype was seen once. The rearrangement links TRBV15 to TRBJ2-5; D is possibly TRBD1 (5 bases). Trimming took off 1 base at V and 4 bases at J, with 10 bases between the two ends. This CDR3 comprises 14 residues. Per the germline V gene, CDR1 is LNHNV and CDR2 is YYDKDF (reference sequence). This CDR3 reads CATSRVWQGETQYF. CDR3 DNA sequence: TGTGCCACCAGCAGAGTTTGGCAGGGAGAGACCCAGTACTTC.

The genes are TRBV7-4 and TRBJ1-2; D is perhaps TRBD1 (5 bases). The CDR3 extends over 13 amino acids. Trimming shortened V by 5 bases and J by 12 bases, and 19 bases separated the two germline ends. Germline V gene sequence: CDR1 SGHVT, CDR2 SQSDAQ. The CDR3 region is CASSPTTDSGNTF. CDR3 in DNA: TGTGCCAGCAGCCCAACGACAGACTCTGGAAACACCTTC.

The chain joins TRBV7-2 to TRBJ2-3, with 12 nucleotides matching TRBD2. Looked up from germline, CDR1 is SGHTA and CDR2 is FQGNSA. The CDR3 contains 16 residues. Germline trimming cut 1 base from V and 10 bases from J; bases unmatched to any gene: 9. In nucleotides, the CDR3 is TGTGCCAGCAGCTTAGTTCTAGCGGGGGGGCATCACCCGCAGTATTTT. Translating gives CASSLVLAGGHHPQYF.

This clonotype was observed at least ten times. The J gene is TRBJ1-5, the V gene TRBV6-6; D uncertain. The CDR3 is made up of 20 amino acids. V lost 2 bases and J 0 bases, leaving 23 bases between the germline ends. The germline gives CDR1 MNHNY, CDR2 SVGAGI (reference sequence). This CDR3 is CASSYGVEGSPNYSNQPQHF. The CDR3 region has the DNA TGTGCCAGCAGTTACGGGGTGGAGGGTTCCCCCAACTATAGCAATCAGCCCCAGCATTTT.

This clonotype was observed many times. This chain connects TRBV10-3 to TRBJ1-1; the match to TRBD1 covers 8 bases. The CDR3 sequence is 14 residues long. Germline V gives CDR1 ENHRY, CDR2 SYGVKD. With V trimmed by 6 bases and J by 3 bases, 6 bases remained unmatched. The CDR3 protein is CAIRLTDRDTEAFF. The CDR3 nucleotides are TGTGCCATCAGATTAACGGACAGGGACACTGAAGCTTTCTTT.

The V and J genes are TRBV2 and TRBJ1-1; 9 bases map to TRBD1. CDR3 size: 13 residues. J lost 3 bases, V lost 7 bases, and 3 bases had no gene match. Per the germline V gene, CDR1 is SNHLY and CDR2 is FYNNEI. The CDR3 is CASKRTGDTEAFF. CDR3 nucleotide sequence: TGTGCCAGCAAAAGGACAGGGGACACTGAAGCTTTCTTT.

This clonotype was detected only once. This chain links TRBV7-9 with TRBJ2-7, with TRBD1 as a possible D gene (6 bases). Trimming stripped 5 bases from V and 5 bases from J, with 19 bases between. Germline-derived CDR1 and CDR2 are SEHNR and FQNEAQ (reference sequence). This CDR3 region has 15 residues. The CDR3 sequence is CASSPPSGVINEQYF. The CDR3 DNA reads as TGTGCCAGCAGCCCACCATCAGGGGTAATCAACGAGCAGTACTTC.

J is TRBJ2-7 and V is TRBV28; 7 positions agree with TRBD1. Germline V gene sequence: CDR1 MDHEN, CDR2 SYDVKM. This CDR3 comprises 15 residues. Trimming took 7 bases from V and 0 from J; bases not matched to a gene: 9. The CDR3 region is CASTTGTVSSYEQYF. For the CDR3, the DNA is TGTGCCAGCACCACCGGGACAGTTAGCTCCTACGAGCAGTACTTC.

Of note for this clonotype: This may arise from a read error, as a much more abundant clone is one base away. The V gene is TRBV5-1, the J gene TRBJ2-1, with 7 bases fitting TRBD1. The germline V gene encodes CDR1 SGHRS and CDR2 YFSETQ. The CDR3 spans 14 residues. For the CDR3, the DNA is TGTGCCAGCAGCATAGGACAGGTTCCCAATGAGCAGTTCTTC. This sequence encodes CASSIGQVPNEQFF.

V usage is TRBV24-1 and J usage is TRBJ2-1, with D hard to call. The CDR3 runs to 14 residues. V was clipped by 6 bases and J by 8 bases, with 16 bases between them. Germline-derived CDR1 and CDR2 are KGHDR and SFDVKD. In DNA form, the CDR3 reads TGTGCCACCAGTAATCCCGGTAATATGGATGAGCAGTTCTTC. Translating gives CATSNPGNMDEQFF.

This chain connects TRBV5-1 to TRBJ2-7; 8 bases line up with TRBD1. Germline trimming cut 4 bases from V and 4 bases from J; bases unmatched to any gene: 13. Germline CDR1 reads SGHRS; CDR2 reads YFSETQ. This CDR3 has 16 amino acids. The CDR3 sequence is CASSVRTDRGGYEQYF. For the CDR3, the DNA is TGCGCCAGCAGCGTAAGGACTGACAGGGGTGGGTACGAGCAGTACTTC.

V gene TRBV7-2 combines with J gene TRBJ1-2, with D maybe TRBD1 (5 bases). The V and J ends lost 0 bases and 3 bases respectively, with 14 bases between them. The CDR3 spans 16 residues. CDR1 is SGHTA, CDR2 FQGNSA, per germline. CDR3 nucleotides: TGTGCCAGCAGCTTAGCGCGCGATCGGACACACTATGGCTACACCTTC. As protein: CASSLARDRTHYGYTF.

Many counts were recorded for this clonotype. This sequence joins TRBV12-3 or TRBV12-4 and TRBJ1-4; no clear D. V was cut by 6 bases and J by 8 bases, with 13 bases left in between. This CDR3 comprises 13 residues. CDR3 region: CASSFMSLEKLFF. In DNA form, the CDR3 reads TGTGCCAGCAGCTTTATGTCTTTGGAAAAACTGTTTTTT.

This clonotype was detected a few times. A read error is possible here, since a much larger clone lies one base away. The gene calls are TRBV10-3 and TRBJ2-7; TRBD1 aligns across 7 bases. This CDR3 has 12 amino acids. Germline trimming cut 8 bases from V and 1 base from J; bases unmatched to any gene: 2. Germline loops: CDR1 ENHRY, CDR2 SYGVKD. The CDR3 region has the DNA TGTGCCATCGGGGACAGTTCCTACGAGCAGTACTTC. Its protein is CAIGDSSYEQYF.

This clonotype appeared a few times. This could be a read error, since a much larger clone is one nucleotide away. V and J are TRBV7-2 and TRBJ1-5, with D possibly being TRBD1 (5 bases). V lost 3 bases to trimming and J lost 3 bases, with 24 bases between them. The CDR3 is 19 amino acids. Germline V lookup: CDR1 SGHTA, CDR2 FQGNSA. The CDR3 region is CASSFQPPGRGMPNQPQHF. CDR3 bases: TGTGCCAGCAGCTTCCAACCCCCTGGACGGGGGATGCCCAATCAGCCCCAGCATTTT.

The V gene is TRBV9, the J gene TRBJ1-6, with D possibly matching TRBD1 (5 bases). Trimming took off 2 bases at V and 7 bases at J, with 10 bases between the two ends. The CDR3 runs to 14 residues. The V gene's germline CDR1 is SGDLS and CDR2 YYNGEE. CDR3 in amino acids: CASSVSRDNSPLHF. The CDR3 DNA is TGTGCCAGCAGCGTGAGCAGGGACAATTCACCCCTCCACTTT.

The chain links TRBV7-2 to TRBJ2-3, with 7 bases that match TRBD1. Germline-derived CDR1 and CDR2 are SGHTA and FQGNSA. The CDR3 covers 16 residues. Germline trimming cut 0 bases from V and 1 base from J; bases unmatched to any gene: 4. Here the CDR3 reads CASSLAEGARTDTQYF. CDR3 nucleotide sequence: TGTGCCAGCAGCTTAGCAGAGGGGGCGCGCACAGATACGCAGTATTTT.

This clonotype was observed many times. The chain links TRBV15 to TRBJ2-1; D unclear. The CDR3 consists of 14 residues. V lost 1 base, J lost 0 bases, and 4 bases lay in between. Germline V gene data show CDR1 as LNHNV and CDR2 as YYDKDF (reference sequence). The CDR3 DNA reads TGTGCCACCAGCAGAGGGGGCTCCTACAATGAGCAGTTCTTC. This sequence encodes CATSRGGSYNEQFF.

On this clonotype: A read error may be the cause here, since a much bigger clone is one base away. The genes are TRBV6-5 and TRBJ2-2, with 7 nucleotides matching TRBD1. This CDR3 has 18 residues. Germline trimming cut 6 bases from V and 2 bases from J; bases unmatched to any gene: 15. Looked up from germline, CDR1 is MNHEY and CDR2 is SVGAGI. The DNA for the CDR3 is TGTGCCAGCAGCGCACAAGAGATGGGACAGACCAACACCGGGGAGCTGTTTTTT. Translated: CASSAQEMGQTNTGELFF.

Many counts were recorded for this clonotype. J is TRBJ2-1 and V is TRBV4-2; TRBD2 might be the D (6 bases). Germline lookup yields CDR1 LGHNA and CDR2 YNFKEQ. V lost 0 bases to trimming and J lost 2 bases, with 11 bases between them. The CDR3 spans 16 residues. The CDR3 nucleotides are TGTGCCAGCAGCCAAGATTGGTGGGGGGCCTACAATGAGCAGTTCTTC. The encoded protein is CASSQDWWGAYNEQFF.

This chain links TRBV14 with TRBJ2-7, with D perhaps TRBD2 (5 bases). The CDR3 has 12 residues. Trimming cost V 5 bases and J 7 bases, with 12 bases left between them. Germline CDR1 and CDR2: SGHDN and FVKESK. CDR3 sequence (DNA): TGTGCCAGCAGCGGGGAGTCCCTGGAGCAGTACTTC. The encoded protein is CASSGESLEQYF.

V and J are TRBV20-1 and TRBJ2-3, with D perhaps TRBD1 (5 bases). Germline V gene sequence: CDR1 DFQATT, CDR2 SNEGSKA (reference sequence). CDR3 length: 13 amino acids. The germline V and J ends were trimmed by 4 bases and 4 bases, with 12 bases remaining between them. The CDR3 reads CSAIGRVADTQYF. In DNA form, the CDR3 reads TGCAGTGCTATCGGCAGGGTTGCAGATACGCAGTATTTT.

This clonotype occurred once. The genes are TRBV7-2 and TRBJ2-7, with D possibly being TRBD1 (5 bases). The length of the CDR3 is 15 residues. Germline V CDR1 and CDR2: SGHTA, FQGNSA. Between the trimmed V and J ends, which lost 5 bases and 1 base, there was a span of 15 bases. CDR3 DNA: TGTGCCAGCAGCCCAATTGGGGCAGGATCCTACGAGCAGTACTTC. Amino acids: CASSPIGAGSYEQYF.

The rearrangement links TRBV9 to TRBJ2-5; TRBD2 agrees at 9 bases. This CDR3 spans 17 amino acids. Unmatched junction bases numbered 8, after V lost 0 bases and J lost 2 bases. Per germline, CDR1 SGDLS and CDR2 YYNGEE. CDR3 in amino acids: CASSVGGGGGLQETQYF. The CDR3 DNA is TGTGCCAGCAGCGTAGGGGGCGGGGGGGGTCTTCAAGAGACCCAGTACTTC.